The 14 T cell receptor beta chains given below trace back to one sample, sequenced in a study of blood T cell repertoires in COVID-19. Repertoires were generated with immunoSEQ multiplex PCR, while TCRdb's copy carries only in-frame clones and drops some. The repertoire holds about 64,000 clones, with 85% to 90% as singletons. Sequencing was carried out using peripheral blood. The origin of the receptors is a man between 45 and 60 years old with active COVID-19.

CDR3 in DNA: TGTGCCACCACCACAGGGGAGGATGGCTACACCTTC. It translates to CATTTGEDGYTF. The rearrangement links TRBV28 to TRBJ1-2; 7 bases are a match to TRBD1. Germline assignment: CDR1 MDHEN and CDR2 SYDVKM. The CDR3 loop spans 12 amino acids. V trimming: 10 bases; J trimming: 6 bases; junction bases outside the gene matches: 8.

The chain employs TRBV5-1 and TRBJ2-2, with TRBD2 matching over 9 bases. J was trimmed by 1 base and V by 2 bases; bases with no gene match: 3. The germline V gene encodes CDR1 SGHRS and CDR2 YFSETQ. The CDR3 contains 16 residues. The CDR3 nucleotides are TGCGCCAGCAGCTTTCGCGGGGGGGAGAACACCGGGGAGCTGTTTTTT. Its protein is CASSFRGGENTGELFF.

The V call is TRBV2, the J call TRBJ1-4; D is possibly TRBD1 (5 bases). The germline V gene encodes CDR1 SNHLY and CDR2 FYNNEI. The CDR3 covers 13 residues. Trimming cost V 7 bases and J 8 bases, with 14 bases left between them. CDR3 sequence reads: CASIWGLGEKLFF. The CDR3 region has the DNA TGTGCCAGCATCTGGGGCCTTGGGGAAAAACTGTTTTTT.

This chain joins TRBV6-5 and TRBJ2-7, with D possibly being TRBD1 (6 bases). CDR3 length: 13 amino acids. From germline, CDR1 is MNHEY and CDR2 SVGAGI. V lost 6 bases, J lost 2 bases, and 11 bases lay in between. The CDR3 nucleotides read TGTGCCAGCAGGAGGACAGTAGCCTACGAGCAGTACTTC. Protein product: CASRRTVAYEQYF.

V and J are TRBV19 and TRBJ1-2, with TRBD1 identical over 10 bases. In germline, CDR1 is LNHDA, CDR2 SQIVND (reference sequence). The CDR3 is 14 residues long. The trim removed 10 bases at V and 2 bases at J, leaving 7 bases unmatched. The CDR3 DNA is TGTGCCACTGATCGGACAGGGGGAAACTATGGCTACACCTTC. Protein sequence: CATDRTGGNYGYTF.

This chain links TRBV27 with TRBJ2-3; 7 nucleotides agree with TRBD2. The CDR3 length is 16 residues. CDR1 is MNHEY, CDR2 SMNVEV, per germline (reference sequence). V trimming: 0 bases; J trimming: 0 bases; junction bases outside the gene matches: 3. The CDR3 reads CASSLSGRVSTDTQYF. For the CDR3, the DNA is TGTGCCAGCAGTTTATCGGGGAGGGTTAGCACAGATACGCAGTATTTT.

This sequence joins TRBV4-1 and TRBJ1-1, with 7 bases identical to TRBD1. Germline CDR1 reads MGHRA; CDR2 reads YSYEKL. The CDR3 is 21 residues long. V shed 1 base and J 2 bases; nucleotides not matched to a gene: 22. The CDR3 sequence: CASSQAGLKGQTKGKNTEAFF. CDR3 nucleotides: TGCGCCAGCAGCCAAGCGGGGCTTAAGGGACAGACTAAAGGGAAAAACACTGAAGCTTTCTTT.

The chain carries TRBV28 and TRBJ1-4; maybe TRBD1 (5 bases). The CDR3 has 12 residues. The germline V and J ends were trimmed by 7 bases and 3 bases, with 6 bases remaining between them. Germline V gene sequence: CDR1 MDHEN, CDR2 SYDVKM. This CDR3 reads CASTGANEKLFF. The CDR3 DNA is TGTGCCAGCACGGGGGCTAATGAAAAACTGTTTTTT.

The V gene is TRBV4-1, the J gene TRBJ2-7; D gene unclear. Germline V CDR1 and CDR2: MGHRA, YSYEKL. The ends were cut back, 4 bases at V and 3 bases at J, with 16 bases in the middle. The CDR3 consists of 15 residues. CDR3: CASSPSLSGGYEQYF. The CDR3 bases are TGCGCCAGCAGCCCGTCCCTATCCGGCGGCTACGAGCAGTACTTC.

This chain uses TRBV29-1 with TRBJ2-1; 9 nucleotides line up with TRBD2. The CDR3 length is 15 residues. Germline loops: CDR1 SQVTM, CDR2 ANQGSEA. V lost 6 bases and J lost 3; bases outside the gene matches: 9. In DNA, the CDR3 is TGCAGCGTGGGGCCGGGACTAGCATACTACAATGAGCAGTTCTTC. This gives the protein CSVGPGLAYYNEQFF.

This clone was counted ten times or more. The chain links TRBV5-1 to TRBJ2-7; 7 bases align to TRBD2. The J segment lost 0 bases and the V segment lost 5 bases, leaving 17 bases of the junction unmatched. The CDR3 length is 18 residues. CDR1 SGHRS and CDR2 YFSETQ come from the germline V gene. The CDR3: CASSSGLVGTKSSYEQYF. The CDR3 nucleotides read TGCGCCAGCAGTTCTGGACTAGTCGGGACCAAGAGCTCCTACGAGCAGTACTTC.

The chain links TRBV19 to TRBJ1-1, with 10 bases identical to TRBD1. With 7 bases clipped from V and 1 base from J, the junction kept 9 bases outside the gene matches. The CDR3 extends over 16 amino acids. The germline V gene has CDR1 LNHDA and CDR2 SQIVND (reference sequence). The CDR3 region has the DNA TGTGCCAGTACCTTGGGACAGGGGAGGAGGAACACTGAAGCTTTCTTT. It yields the protein CASTLGQGRRNTEAFF.

The chain recombines TRBV5-5 with TRBJ2-4, with a possible D match to TRBD2 (5 bases). The germline gives CDR1 SGHKS, CDR2 YYEKEE (reference sequence). Trimming cost V 3 bases and J 5 bases, with 12 bases left between them. This CDR3 contains 14 residues. The DNA for the CDR3 is TGTGCCAGCAGCTCTACCCGGGGTCAAAACATTCAGTACTTC. Its protein product is CASSSTRGQNIQYF.

This sequence joins TRBV10-3 and TRBJ2-5, with 10 bases fitting TRBD2. Trimming cost V 5 bases and J 2 bases; bases outside gene matches: 8. The V gene's germline CDR1 is ENHRY and CDR2 SYGVKD. This CDR3 region has 16 residues. The CDR3 loop is CAISSGRAEDQETQYF. The CDR3 DNA sequence: TGTGCCATCAGTAGCGGGAGGGCCGAAGATCAAGAGACCCAGTACTTC.